This passage covers 15 T cell receptor beta chains from one sample sequenced in a study of blood T cell repertoires in COVID-19. Profiled with immunoSEQ multiplex PCR; TCRdb holds only in-frame clones, not every one. The sample consists of about 200,000 clones, around 94% of them appearing once. The sequencing input was peripheral blood. All receptors come from a man aged 30 to 39 with COVID-19, enrolled during active disease.

This sequence joins TRBV5-1 and TRBJ1-2; D is possibly TRBD1 (6 bases). The CDR3 loop spans 15 amino acids. Germline-derived CDR1 and CDR2 are SGHRS and YFSETQ. Trimming removed 2 bases at V and 1 base at J, with 12 bases between. CDR3 amino acids: CASSFTRTDNYGYTF. CDR3 DNA sequence: TGCGCCAGCAGCTTCACCCGGACAGATAACTATGGCTACACCTTC. Full variable domain (missing parts from reference TRBV5-1 and TRBJ1-2): KAGVTQTPRYLIKTRGQQVTLSCSPISGHRSVSWYQQTPGQGLQFLFEYFSETQRNKGNFPGRFSGRQFSNSRSEMNVSTLELGDSALYLCASSFTRTDNYGYTFGSGTRLTVV.

The chain recombines TRBV30 with TRBJ1-3; D is ambiguous. The germline CDR1 and CDR2 sequences are GTSNPN and SVGIG (reference sequence). CDR3 length: 14 amino acids. V lost 2 bases and J 4 bases, leaving 12 bases between the germline ends. The CDR3 region has the DNA TGTGCCTGGAGTCCCACCCCGGTCGGAAACACCATATATTTT. Translating gives CAWSPTPVGNTIYF.

This clone came up once. This chain links TRBV7-9 with TRBJ1-5, with 8 bases fitting TRBD1. The CDR3 totals 15 residues. Per germline, CDR1 SEHNR and CDR2 FQNEAQ (reference sequence). With 5 bases clipped from V and 3 bases from J, the junction kept 6 bases outside the gene matches. CDR3 coding DNA: TGTGCCAGCAGCGTTGGGACAGGTCTCAATCAGCCCCAGCATTTT. As protein: CASSVGTGLNQPQHF.

This chain joins TRBV18 and TRBJ2-5; 9 positions agree with TRBD1. Losses at the gene ends were 5 bases for V and 3 bases for J; bases not matched to a gene: 4. The V gene's germline CDR1 is KGHSH and CDR2 LQKENI. The CDR3 consists of 14 residues. CDR3 protein: CASSETGGEETQYF. The CDR3 bases are TGTGCCAGCTCAGAGACAGGGGGAGAAGAGACCCAGTACTTC.

The chain recombines TRBV3-1 (or the pseudogene TRBV3-2) with TRBJ1-6, with D possibly TRBD1 on 6 matching bases. Looked up from germline, CDR1 is LGHDT and CDR2 is YNNKEL (reference sequence). The V end lost 3 bases, the J end lost 7 bases, and 13 bases lay between the germline ends. The CDR3 extends over 15 amino acids. CDR3 nucleotide sequence: TGTGCCAGCAGCCAGACGACAGGAAGCAATTCACCCCTCCACTTT. It specifies CASSQTTGSNSPLHF.

The sample holds one count of this clone. J is TRBJ1-3 and V is TRBV9; no clear D gene. The CDR3 contains 15 residues. Trimming pared 3 bases from V and 1 base from J, leaving 11 bases between. Germline values: CDR1 SGDLS, CDR2 YYNGEE. The CDR3 coding sequence is TGTGCCAGCAGCGCGGGGTTGGGTTCTGGAAACACCATATATTTT. Translation gives CASSAGLGSGNTIYF.

The V gene is TRBV11-3, the J gene TRBJ2-2, with 12 bases fitting TRBD2. The V and J ends lost 4 bases and 4 bases, in that order; junction bases with no gene match: 7. CDR1 is SGHNT, CDR2 YENEEA, per germline. The CDR3 totals 17 residues. The CDR3 DNA sequence: TGTGCCAGCAGCTCTAGGACTAGCGGGGTAGGCACCGGGGAGCTGTTTTTT. Residues: CASSSRTSGVGTGELFF.

J is TRBJ1-1 and V is TRBV10-3; tentative D call: TRBD1 (6 bases). CDR1 is ENHRY, CDR2 SYGVKD, per germline. The CDR3 is 13 amino acids. V was trimmed by 5 bases and J by 3 bases, leaving 10 bases between them. DNA of the CDR3: TGTGCCATCAGTCCCGGGACATACACTGAAGCTTTCTTT. Translation gives CAISPGTYTEAFF.

The table lists this clone with many counts. CDR3 sequence (DNA): TGTGCCAGCTCACTCACGACAGGGGAGGCAGCTTTCTTT. Residues: CASSLTTGEAAFF. The chain employs TRBV18 and TRBJ1-1, with 8 positions matching TRBD1. Unmatched junction bases numbered 8, after V lost 4 bases and J lost 10 bases. Looked up from germline, CDR1 is KGHSH and CDR2 is LQKENI. The CDR3 contains 13 residues.

The chain links TRBV25-1 to TRBJ2-5, with D possibly being TRBD1 (6 bases). V shed 9 bases and J shed 2 bases, with 10 bases lying between them. The CDR3 spans 12 residues. Germline V gives CDR1 MGHDK, CDR2 SYGVNS. CDR3 residues: CASGQPQETQYF. The DNA of the CDR3 is TGTGCCAGTGGACAGCCTCAAGAGACCCAGTACTTC.

The chain has TRBV5-1 and TRBJ1-5; the D is unclear. The CDR3 consists of 14 residues. Trimming removed 2 bases at V and 1 base at J, with 7 bases between. Germline CDR1 and CDR2: SGHRS and YFSETQ. The CDR3 nucleotides are TGCGCCAGCAGCTTCGGAGGGAGCAATCAGCCCCAGCATTTT. This translates into CASSFGGSNQPQHF. Full variable domain (remainder filled in from reference TRBV5-1 and TRBJ1-5): KAGVTQTPRYLIKTRGQQVTLSCSPISGHRSVSWYQQTPGQGLQFLFEYFSETQRNKGNFPGRFSGRQFSNSRSEMNVSTLELGDSALYLCASSFGGSNQPQHFGDGTRLSIL.

The chain links TRBV2 to TRBJ2-3; tentative D call: TRBD1 (6 bases). Germline V gives CDR1 SNHLY, CDR2 FYNNEI. Trimming took 8 bases from V and 1 from J, leaving 10 bases between them. This CDR3 has 13 amino acids. CDR3 bases: TGTGCCAGCCTCAGGGGAGGCACAGATACGCAGTATTTT. It is translated as CASLRGGTDTQYF.

The V call is TRBV12-5, the J call TRBJ1-5; TRBD1 agrees at 7 bases. J lost 0 bases, V lost 6 bases, and 8 bases had no gene match. Germline-derived CDR1 and CDR2 are LGHNT and FRNRAP. The CDR3 sequence is 16 residues long. The CDR3 nucleotides read TGTGCTAGTGGAGACAGGGCTGGGAATAGCAATCAGCCCCAGCATTTT. This sequence encodes CASGDRAGNSNQPQHF.

This chain uses TRBV7-3 with TRBJ2-5, with 7 nucleotides matching TRBD2. Trimming took 2 bases from V and 5 from J; bases not matched to a gene: 2. The CDR3 length is 13 residues. Germline loops: CDR1 SGHTA, CDR2 FQGTGA. CDR3 DNA sequence: TGTGCCAGCAGCTTACGGCGGGGGGAGACCCAGTACTTC. Residues: CASSLRRGETQYF.

The chain is built from TRBV7-9 and TRBJ1-5; D not resolved. Trimming stripped 1 base from V and 5 bases from J, with 3 bases between. Germline loops: CDR1 SEHNR, CDR2 FQNEAQ (reference sequence). The CDR3 is 12 amino acids. DNA of the CDR3: TGTGCCAGCAGCTTAGTAGATCAGCCCCAGCATTTT. Protein sequence: CASSLVDQPQHF.